This TCR beta chain emerged from a study of T cell clonality in common variable immunodeficiency. The table lists this clone with many counts. The sequenced fragment ends 3 residues before the CDR3 boundary, so the rest is inferred from the germline J gene. Some clones are missing from TCRdb's copy, which holds only in-frame ones; the method was immunoSEQ multiplex PCR. The data show approximately 44,000 clones, with none appearing a single time. In germline, CDR1 is ENHRY, CDR2 SYGVKD. V was shortened by 3 bases and J by 6 bases, with 12 bases between the two germline ends. There are 13 residues in the CDR3.

The sequence derives from a person between 18 and 70 years old in good health. This rearrangement joins TRBV10-3 to TRBJ2-7, with a possible D match to TRBD1 (6 bases). The specimen sequenced was peripheral blood mononuclear cells. The DNA read from the CDR3 is TGTGCCATCAGTGAAGGACGACAGGTCGAG. This encodes CAISEGRQVE. The entire CDR3 protein reads CAISEGRQVEQYF.